These T cell receptor beta chains were read from a single sample in a study of CXCR3-negative and CXCR3-positive naive CD8 T cells. TCRdb reprocessed the 5' RACE reads, keeping one entry per CDR3 protein, no DNA. The sample holds around 50,000 distinct CDR3 sequences. Sequencing was done on a sample of naive CXCR3- CD8+ T cells from blood. Receptor source: a human donor in good health. Some clones in this sample may be carry-over from other donors' samples. Each CDR3 is given with its conserved first and last residue. Where a row states a size, it is once, few, many or the class of an expanded clone; other rows omit it.

j_call | clone_size | v_call | cdr3_aa
TRBJ1-1 | - | TRBV10-2 | CASMGDSGTEAFF
TRBJ1-2 | - | TRBV4-3 | CASSQERAYGYTF
TRBJ2-7 | - | TRBV12-3/TRBV12-4 | CASSGTGESSYEQYF
TRBJ2-5 | - | TRBV7-9 | CASRSTEGTGDQETQYF
TRBJ2-1 | - | TRBV6-2/TRBV6-3 | CASRPTSGSPHNEQFF
TRBJ1-1 | - | TRBV10-3 | CAISEPVTENTEAFF
TRBJ2-7 | medium-sized | TRBV28 | CASSLYEGAKDYEQYF
TRBJ2-7 | - | TRBV7-2 | CASASRLAASYEQYF
TRBJ2-6 | - | TRBV18 | CASSPPSLHSGANVLTF
TRBJ2-5 | - | TRBV13 | CAGSLEETQYF
TRBJ2-1 | - | TRBV19 | CASSETSPYEQFF
TRBJ2-2 | - | TRBV4-3 | CASSQDKGLDGELFF
TRBJ2-7 | - | TRBV28 | CASTTVTRSYEQYF
TRBJ2-5 | - | TRBV11-2 | CASSLSWEGRETQYF
TRBJ1-5 | - | TRBV3-1 | CASSLGTGENQPQHF
TRBJ2-7 | - | TRBV27 | CASTLLAGGSYEQYF
TRBJ2-1 | - | TRBV29-1 | CSVDNPAGNEQFF
TRBJ2-5 | - | TRBV2 | CASRRQGSQETQYF
TRBJ1-5 | - | TRBV4-1 | CASSHDPPTGGFNQPQHF
TRBJ2-7 | - | TRBV7-8 | CASSRLAVSYEQYF
TRBJ2-6 | - | TRBV6-5 | CASSYSGTGRSGANVLTF
TRBJ2-7 | - | TRBV12-3/TRBV12-4 | CASSFSVAYEQYF
TRBJ2-2 | - | TRBV12-3/TRBV12-4 | CASSLAVTGELFF
TRBJ1-1 | - | TRBV20-1 | CSAKDRETEAFF
TRBJ2-4 | - | TRBV19 | CASSPTGQVKNIQYF
TRBJ2-3 | - | TRBV10-3 | CAISDPGGGAEDTQYF
TRBJ2-7 | - | TRBV20-1 | CSAKEYLYEQYF
TRBJ2-7 | medium-sized | TRBV6-6 | CASSPRESNEQYF
TRBJ2-7 | - | TRBV5-1 | CASSSAGLSYEQYF
TRBJ2-5 | - | TRBV5-5 | CASSSWTVQETQYF
TRBJ2-1 | - | TRBV7-9 | CASSLATSGPYNEQFF
TRBJ1-1 | medium-sized | TRBV29-1 | CSVATGGPEAFF
TRBJ2-3 | - | TRBV6-6 | CASSLPPRQGGADTQYF
TRBJ2-5 | - | TRBV2 | CASSEAGGAETQYF
TRBJ2-7 | - | TRBV30 | CAWEASGGTYERYF
TRBJ1-2 | - | TRBV28 | CASTGQGIGYTF
TRBJ1-5 | - | TRBV12-3/TRBV12-4 | CASSSAEGGQPQHF
TRBJ2-4 | - | TRBV28 | CASSNPASLSAKNIQYF
TRBJ2-7 | - | TRBV28 | CASIGTGGGQYEQYF
TRBJ2-7 | - | TRBV10-3 | CAITGAEGYEQYF
TRBJ2-1 | - | TRBV14 | CASSPLGADEQFF
TRBJ2-1 | - | TRBV6-5 | CASSYSELHSYNEQFF
TRBJ1-1 | - | TRBV5-1 | CASSLAGAYTEAFF
TRBJ1-4 | - | TRBV28 | CASSHGRLDEKLFF
TRBJ2-7 | - | TRBV28 | CASSSRDPSWGTGAEQYF
TRBJ2-7 | - | TRBV20-1 | CSARDAHGRSYEQYF
TRBJ2-7 | - | TRBV5-6 | CASNSGTETYEQYF